This TCR beta chain was documented in a study of cytotoxic CD8 clonotypes in ibrutinib-treated CLL. Study summary: Among the samples, the mean was approximately 250,000 productive templates and approximately 94,000 productive rearrangements. The study, taken as a whole, reports: The public clonotypes identified were infrequent and showed contraction or stability on treatment. Circulating CD8+ T-cell counts were tracked by baseline clonality, which exceeded that of age-matched healthy donors.

This table comes from immunoSEQ multiplex PCR, and its TCRdb copy is limited to in-frame clones, with some not included. The data contain fewer than 400,000 clones, roughly 70% of them seen just once; the ten biggest clones take up around 6.6%. This CDR3 is built from 14 residues. Trimming took off 0 bases at V and 3 bases at J, with 9 bases between the two ends. CDR1 MGHRA and CDR2 YSYEKL come from the germline V gene. This clone was observed a few times. As yet, its antigen is unknown. Sequences were derived from PBMCs, sampled after 36 months of ibrutinib treatment. The genes are TRBV4-1 and TRBJ2-7; no firm D call. The source of this sequence is a human donor with chronic lymphocytic leukemia. The CDR3 protein is CASSQEAWGYEQYF. The CDR3 DNA follows: TGCGCCAGCAGCCAAGAGGCGTGGGGCTACGAGCAGTACTTC.